A selection of T cell receptor beta chains follows, all from one sample in a study of T cell changes during pregnancy in multiple sclerosis. Data came from immunoSEQ multiplex PCR; TCRdb stores just in-frame clones and leaves some out. The sample includes over 45,000 clones, around 90% of them seen just once. The sequenced sample was peripheral blood, obtained in the first trimester of pregnancy. Every receptor here comes from a female donor with multiple sclerosis, enrolled in a pregnancy study. Both conserved end residues are part of each CDR3. The D gene is left open where the match is weak. Not all rows give a size; the values are once, few, many and, for expanded clones, a class.

size	V	J	D	DNA	CDR3
-	TRBV7-2	TRBJ2-5	-	TGTGCCAGCAGTAATAATCGGGGGAATGGGGAGACCCAGTACTTC	CASSNNRGNGETQYF
-	TRBV9	TRBJ2-3	TRBD2	TGTGCCAGCAGCGGAGCAGTTGGGCTAGCGGGGGGAGATACGCAGTATTTT	CASSGAVGLAGGDTQYF
-	TRBV6-4	TRBJ2-2	TRBD1	TGTGCCAGCAGTGACTCCAAGGGGGCGACCGGGGAGCTGTTTTTT	CASSDSKGATGELFF
once	TRBV9	TRBJ1-2	-	TGTGCCAGCAGCGACCCTACTAGCCGGAGTAATTACTATGGCTACACCTTC	CASSDPTSRSNYYGYTF
-	TRBV19	TRBJ1-2	-	TGTGCCAGTACGGACAGAGACTATGGCTACACCTTC	CASTDRDYGYTF
-	TRBV4-2	TRBJ2-3	TRBD2	TGTGCCAGCAGCCAAGGAGCGGGGGGGAGCACAGATACGCAGTATTTT	CASSQGAGGSTDTQYF
-	TRBV28	TRBJ1-4	-	TGTGCCAGCAGTTTGTCCGGGGCAACTAATGAAAAACTGTTTTTT	CASSLSGATNEKLFF
-	TRBV28	TRBJ2-3	TRBD2	TGTGCCAGCGGGATCATAGCGGGGGGGGTAGGTGTGGATACGCAGTATTTT	CASGIIAGGVGVDTQYF
-	TRBV18	TRBJ2-3	TRBD2	TGTGCCAGCGGACTAGCGGGGGACACAGATACGCAGTATTTT	CASGLAGDTDTQYF
-	TRBV6-6	TRBJ2-5	TRBD2	TGTGCCAGCAGGCGGGGGAATGGAGAGACCCAGTACTTC	CASRRGNGETQYF
-	TRBV28	TRBJ1-2	-	TGTGCCAGCAGTTTAATGACAGAACCTTATGGCTACACCTTC	CASSLMTEPYGYTF
-	TRBV10-3	TRBJ2-7	-	TGTGCCACCCGACAGAACTACGAGCAGTACTTC	CATRQNYEQYF
-	TRBV11-2	TRBJ2-5	TRBD2	TGTGCCAGCAGCTTAGGGCTAGCGGGGAGCGAGACCCAGTACTTC	CASSLGLAGSETQYF
-	TRBV28	TRBJ2-2	-	TGTGCCAGCAGGCGGAGGGGGGGCCACACCGGGGAGCTGTTTTTT	CASRRRGGHTGELFF
-	TRBV4-3	TRBJ1-5	-	TGCGCCAGCAGCCAAGACTGGGAGGGGGTTAATCAGCCCCAGCATTTT	CASSQDWEGVNQPQHF
-	TRBV10-3	TRBJ1-1	TRBD1	TGTGCCATCAGGGAGGGACAGACGAACACTGAAGCTTTCTTT	CAIREGQTNTEAFF
-	TRBV28	TRBJ1-2	-	TGTGCCAGCAGGGTAACAGGCGGCTATGGCTACACCTTC	CASRVTGGYGYTF
-	TRBV7-2	TRBJ2-5	-	TGTGCCAGCAGCTTAGGGGGGCGGGGACTACCTTTGGAGACCCAGTACTTC	CASSLGGRGLPLETQYF
-	TRBV2	TRBJ1-1	TRBD1	TGTGCCAGCAGCGAACAGGGGGCTCGTCAGACTGAAGCTTTCTTT	CASSEQGARQTEAFF
-	TRBV30	TRBJ2-3	-	TGTGCCTGGAGTCCCGGAGCGGGCACAGATACGCAGTATTTT	CAWSPGAGTDTQYF
-	TRBV27	TRBJ1-2	TRBD1	TGTGCCAGCAGTTTATCGCCGGAGAGACAGGGGGACTCACCTACCTATGGCTACACCTTC	CASSLSPERQGDSPTYGYTF
few	TRBV5-4	TRBJ2-4	TRBD1	TGTGCCAGCAGCCCGGGGGACAGGGGCTATAACATTCAGTACTTC	CASSPGDRGYNIQYF
-	TRBV30	TRBJ2-5	-	TGTGCCTGGAATAGCGGAGGAGAGACCCAGTACTTC	CAWNSGGETQYF
-	TRBV30	TRBJ1-4	TRBD1	TGTGCCTGGAAAGGGGGCACTGAAAAACTGTTTTTT	CAWKGGTEKLFF
few	TRBV28	TRBJ1-4	TRBD1	TGTGCCAGCAGTTCCGGGACAGCTAATGAAAAACTGTTTTTT	CASSSGTANEKLFF
-	TRBV6-6	TRBJ1-3	-	TGTGCCAGCAGACCACCGGGACTCAGCTCTGGAAACACCATATATTTT	CASRPPGLSSGNTIYF
-	TRBV10-3	TRBJ1-2	-	TGTGCCATTCGCGACAGAGTTCTTAAGGGCTACACCTTC	CAIRDRVLKGYTF
-	TRBV10-2	TRBJ2-7	TRBD1	TGCGCCATCACGCCCGGACAGGGGTACGAGCAGTACTTC	CAITPGQGYEQYF
-	TRBV5-4	TRBJ2-7	TRBD1	TGTGCCAGCAGCCAAAGACAGGGGGCAGACGAGCAGTACTTC	CASSQRQGADEQYF
-	TRBV15	TRBJ2-7	-	TGTGCCACCAGCAGAGATAGCAGCATTCCTTCCTACGAGCAGTACTTC	CATSRDSSIPSYEQYF
-	TRBV5-1	TRBJ1-2	TRBD1	TGCGCCAGCAGCACCCGGACAGGGCCTTCGGGCTACACCTTC	CASSTRTGPSGYTF
-	TRBV7-2	TRBJ1-2	-	TGTGCCAGCAGCTTAGGACAAAACTATGGCTACACCTTC	CASSLGQNYGYTF
once	TRBV6-6	TRBJ2-3	-	TGTGCCAGCAGTTACTGGCTCACAGATACGCAGTATTTT	CASSYWLTDTQYF
-	TRBV6-1	TRBJ1-5	-	TGTGCCAGCAGTGAAGGGAGTTATCAGCCCCAGCATTTT	CASSEGSYQPQHF
-	TRBV6-4	TRBJ1-1	-	TGTGCCAGCAGTGCCGAGGAGAACACTGAAGCTTTCTTT	CASSAEENTEAFF
once	TRBV7-9	TRBJ1-3	-	TGTGCCAGCGGGCCGGGGTCCTCTGGAAACACCATATATTTT	CASGPGSSGNTIYF
-	TRBV13	TRBJ2-1	TRBD2	TGTGCCAGCAGCACGACTAGCGGGGCTAACAATGAGCAGTTCTTC	CASSTTSGANNEQFF
-	TRBV6-5	TRBJ2-1	TRBD1	TGTGCCAGCAGTTACTCGACAGGGGAGGCCTACAATGAGCAGTTCTTC	CASSYSTGEAYNEQFF
-	TRBV5-6	TRBJ2-5	-	TGTGCCAGCAGCTTATTCCGGGGTGAGACCCAGTACTTC	CASSLFRGETQYF
-	TRBV5-5	TRBJ2-3	-	TGTGCCAGCAGCTTGGTTGGCAGGGCGGGATATACGCAGTATTTT	CASSLVGRAGYTQYF
-	TRBV6-6	TRBJ1-1	-	TGTGCCAGCAGCCAGGACAGCAGCCTGAACACTGAAGCTTTCTTT	CASSQDSSLNTEAFF
-	TRBV4-3	TRBJ1-5	-	TGCGCCAGCAGCCCCCTGGGGGGACAGCCCCAGCATTTT	CASSPLGGQPQHF
-	TRBV13	TRBJ1-2	-	TGTGCCAGCAGCTTTGAGGGCAGCTATGGCTACACCTTC	CASSFEGSYGYTF
-	TRBV19	TRBJ1-2	-	TGTGCCAGTAGTAAGGGGGGGAACTATGGCTACACCTTC	CASSKGGNYGYTF
few	TRBV5-1	TRBJ1-1	-	TGCGCCAGCAGCTTGGAGGGAGCTGAAGCTTTCTTT	CASSLEGAEAFF
-	TRBV2	TRBJ2-5	TRBD1	TGTGCCAGCAGTATACAGGGGGTTGGAGAGACCCAGTACTTC	CASSIQGVGETQYF
once	TRBV4-1	TRBJ1-5	-	TGCGCCAGCAGCCAAGAACTAGTTAATCAGCCCCAGCATTTT	CASSQELVNQPQHF
-	TRBV5-1	TRBJ1-2	TRBD1	TGCGCCAGCAGCGGGGGGACAGTCACATTCTATGGCTACACCTTC	CASSGGTVTFYGYTF
-	TRBV6-5	TRBJ1-1	-	TGTGCCAGCAGGCGGGGCAGGGTGAACACTGAAGCTTTCTTT	CASRRGRVNTEAFF
-	TRBV6-4	TRBJ2-2	TRBD1	TGTGCCAGCAACGAGGGGACAGACGACACCGGGGAGCTGTTTTTT	CASNEGTDDTGELFF
-	TRBV18	TRBJ1-1	-	TGTGCCAGCTCCCGGGACTTGAACACTGAAGCTTTCTTT	CASSRDLNTEAFF
-	TRBV2	TRBJ1-2	TRBD1	TGTGCCAGCAGTAGGGGGCTCTACTATGGCTACACCTTC	CASSRGLYYGYTF
few	TRBV5-1	TRBJ1-2	-	TGCGCCAGCAGCCCCGACTCAAATGGCTACACCTTC	CASSPDSNGYTF
-	TRBV10-2	TRBJ1-1	-	TGCGCCAGCGGGGACAACGAAGCTTTCTTT	CASGDNEAFF
-	TRBV6-6	TRBJ2-1	-	TGTGCCAGCAGTTACATCATCTACAATGAGCAGTTCTTC	CASSYIIYNEQFF